This T cell receptor beta chain was retrieved from a study of a mutant IDH1 vaccine in newly diagnosed glioma (dated by TCRdb to about 2021). For the study in its entirety: Vaccination started 4-6 weeks after radiotherapy alone, or was given together with temozolomide cycles in the groups whose treatment included chemotherapy. Of the roughly 30 treated patients, around 62% were male and approximately 40% were female, and the mean age was approximately 41 years. Prior to enrollment, patients had been given standard therapy consisting of radiotherapy alone, temozolomide alone, or radiochemotherapy with temozolomide, with the combination given to most patients. The week-35 safety follow-up took place at visit V12, and the week-47 end of study took place at visit V13. Peripheral blood samples were drawn at six visits, namely V03 (baseline), V05, V07, V10, V12 and V13. For exploratory analyses, fewer than 30 treated patients had longitudinal TCRB deep sequencing done wherever samples were available. Summary of the overall study and its limitations: Immune responses induced by the vaccine were seen in more than 85% of patients across multiple MHC alleles. Selection of PBMC samples for TCRB deep sequencing was based on availability. It was noted by the authors that analyses of patient blood samples could not be reproduced owing to sample limitations. Changes in the top peripheral T cell clonotypes picked up by TCRB sequencing did not appear to be linked to pseudoprogression.

Comment on this clone: Its antigen is unknown. Qualities for individual bases were not recorded, and no much larger clone is one base off.

The time point label for this specimen denotes: week 47, end of study. Every vaccine dose consisted of 300 ug of a 20-mer mutant IDH1 peptide in Montanide, administered subcutaneously together with topical imiquimod. Across visits V03 through V10, patients got a total of eight vaccinations, given in weeks 1, 3, 5, 7, 11, 15, 19 and 23. Donors had newly diagnosed WHO grade 3 or 4 IDH1-mutant astrocytomas with loss of nuclear ATRX. The samples were drawn from NOA16, a multicentre, single-arm, open-label phase I trial in Germany that tested a mutant IDH1 peptide vaccine in humans for the first time. The DNeasy Blood and Tissue Kit was used to extract genomic DNA from EDTA blood for TCRB sequencing. The germline V gene encodes CDR1 LGHNA and CDR2 YNFKEQ. V loses 4 bases, J loses 9 bases, and the germline ends lie 16 bases apart. CDR3 length: 13 amino acids, cysteine to phenylalanine. Only the CDR3 part of the read is kept: 39 bases, read in frame from the first base.

Library preparation used the immunoSEQ multiplex PCR assay. Rearranged TCR beta chain sequences were amplified with the hsTCRB Kit following the manufacturer's protocol. TCRB libraries were sequenced on an Illumina MiSeq. In the source study's methods: The proprietary platform of the kit vendor was used for demultiplexing, trimming and gene mapping. TCRdb provides this immuneACCESS table in a form limited to in-frame rearrangements. Some clones are lacking; in checked studies, under half of them reflect an unresolved V gene, and why the rest are absent is not known. V and J calls plus clone size are reproduced from that table; the DNA served to infer D and trimming. The sample profile shows 30,000 to 40,000 clones; roughly 90% of them were found once. 4.5% to 5.5% of the sample is held by the ten biggest clonotypes.

This material consisted of PBMCs, taken from a glioma patient whose treatment included an IDH1 peptide vaccine. The sequence derives from a woman aged 35 to 49 with glioma. The chain couples TRBV4-2 to TRBJ2-7; the D region possibly corresponds to TRBD2 (6 bases align). The CDR3 has the sequence CASSPSGLSRQYF. The DNA sequence is given as TGTGCCAGCAGCCCGTCAGGACTAAGCAGGCAGTACTTC.